The entry that follows covers one TCR beta chain sequence. Its cognate antigen is unknown. The source of the sample is a study of T cells in Graves' hyperthyroidism and ophthalmopathy. The study's findings and limits: Blood shared most expanded thyroid clonotypes above 0.001.

The CDR3 spans 13 residues. The J segment lost 3 bases and the V segment lost 4 bases, leaving 2 bases of the junction unmatched. Germline V gene data show CDR1 as SQVTM and CDR2 as ANQGSEA. The investigators amplified TCR beta CDR3 regions from RNA transcripts. The HTBI primer set drove a first-round RT-PCR of the TCR CDR3. A single record per CDR3 protein comes from TCRdb applying MiXCR to the multiplex PCR reads. The table includes fewer than 350,000 distinct CDR3 sequences, roughly 19% detected once. The sequenced material came from blood. This TCR came from a man aged 45 to 65 with Graves' ophthalmopathy. This chain joins TRBV29-1 and TRBJ1-4; TRBD1 matches 7 bases. The CDR3 DNA sequence: TGCAGCGTTGCGGGACAGTCTAATGAAAAACTGTTTTTT. Residues: CSVAGQSNEKLFF.